This T cell receptor beta chain was documented in a study of blood T cells in healthy people across ages. Primed by a sample-barcoded 5' primer and a J-beta primer mix, a second PCR proceeded for about 6 to 12 cycles. TCRdb reprocessed the 5' RACE reads via MiXCR and lists one record per CDR3 protein. The sample consists of hundreds of thousands of distinct CDR3 sequences, under 70% of them appearing once. The CDR3 extends over 12 amino acids. Germline CDR1 and CDR2: MNHNS and SASEGT. The V end was cut by 8 bases, the J end by 3 bases, with 10 bases between. The chain links TRBV6-1 to TRBJ1-1, with a tentative D call TRBD1 (6 bases). The sample consisted of blood. The TCR originated in a man between 60 and 70 years old in good health. The CDR3 DNA reads TGTGCCAGCTCTGACAGGCACACTGAAGCTTTCTTT. As protein: CASSDRHTEAFF.